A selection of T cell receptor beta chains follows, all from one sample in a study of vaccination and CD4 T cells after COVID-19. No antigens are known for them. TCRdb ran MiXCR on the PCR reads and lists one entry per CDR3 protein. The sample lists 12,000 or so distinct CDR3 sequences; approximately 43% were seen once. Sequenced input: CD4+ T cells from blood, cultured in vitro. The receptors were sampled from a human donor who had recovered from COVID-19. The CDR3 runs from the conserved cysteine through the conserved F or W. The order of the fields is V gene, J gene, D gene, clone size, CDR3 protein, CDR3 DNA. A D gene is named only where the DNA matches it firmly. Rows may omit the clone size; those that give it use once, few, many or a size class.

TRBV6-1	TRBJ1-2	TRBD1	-	CATTGTEANYGYTF	TGTGCCACCACTGGGACAGAAGCTAACTATGGCTACACCTTC
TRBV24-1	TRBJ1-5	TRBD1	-	CATSGGTGGSNQPQHF	TGTGCCACCAGTGGTGGGACAGGGGGGAGCAATCAGCCCCAGCATTTT
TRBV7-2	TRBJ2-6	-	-	CASSLVRQRHSGANVLTF	TGTGCCAGCAGCTTGGTGAGACAACGGCACTCTGGGGCCAACGTCCTGACTTTC
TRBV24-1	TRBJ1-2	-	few	CATSDPGGYGYTF	TGTGCCACCAGTGACCCGGGGGGCTATGGCTACACCTTC
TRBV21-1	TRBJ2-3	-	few	CASSKVHYDSTDTQYF	TGTGCCAGCAGCAAAGTTCATTACGACAGCACAGATACGCAGTATTTT
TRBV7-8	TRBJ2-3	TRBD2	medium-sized	CASSPRGRTDTQYF	TGTGCCAGCAGCCCGCGGGGGAGGACAGATACGCAGTATTTT
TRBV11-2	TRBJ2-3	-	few	CASSPLSTDTQYF	TGTGCCAGCAGCCCCTTGAGTACAGATACGCAGTATTTT
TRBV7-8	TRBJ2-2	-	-	CASSQLSLTGELFF	TGTGCCAGCAGCCAACTTAGTCTCACCGGGGAGCTGTTTTTT
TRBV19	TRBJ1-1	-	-	CASSRGSAGEAFF	TGTGCCAGTAGTAGGGGCTCGGCTGGCGAAGCTTTCTTT
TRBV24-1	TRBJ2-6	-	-	CASGRGTGANVLTF	TGTGCCTCAGGGAGGGGGACTGGGGCCAACGTCCTGACTTTC
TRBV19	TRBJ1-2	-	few	CASTVTNYGYTF	TGTGCCAGTACCGTAACTAACTATGGCTACACCTTC
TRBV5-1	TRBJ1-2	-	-	CASSLELQGADYGYTF	TGCGCCAGCAGCTTGGAGTTACAGGGCGCAGATTATGGCTACACCTTC
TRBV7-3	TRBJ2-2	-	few	CASSLSSGTGELFF	TGTGCCAGCAGCTTATCATCAGGCACCGGGGAGCTGTTTTTT
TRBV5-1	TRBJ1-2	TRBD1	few	CASSSQGQGRPNYGYTF	TGCGCCAGCAGCTCGCAGGGACAGGGGCGACCGAACTATGGCTACACCTTC
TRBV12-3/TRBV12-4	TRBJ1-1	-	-	CASSLEFSSEAFF	TGTGCCAGCAGTTTAGAGTTTAGCTCTGAAGCTTTCTTT
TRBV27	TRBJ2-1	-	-	CASSTPWEQFF	TGTGCCAGCAGTACTCCTTGGGAGCAGTTCTTC
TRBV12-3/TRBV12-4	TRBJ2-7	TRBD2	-	CASSFLAGPYEQYF	TGTGCCAGCAGTTTTCTAGCGGGACCCTACGAGCAGTACTTC
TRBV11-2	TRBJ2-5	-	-	CASSLYRDQETQYF	TGTGCCAGCAGCCTATACAGGGACCAAGAGACCCAGTACTTC
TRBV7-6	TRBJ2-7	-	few	CASSLLAAVSYEQYF	TGTGCCAGCAGCTTATTAGCGGCTGTCTCCTACGAGCAGTACTTC
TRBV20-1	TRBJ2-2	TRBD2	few	CSARDPREGNTGELFF	TGCAGTGCTAGAGATCCCCGGGAGGGGAACACCGGGGAGCTGTTTTTT
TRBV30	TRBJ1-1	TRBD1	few	CAWRRTGGMNTEAFF	TGTGCCTGGAGGAGGACAGGGGGGATGAACACTGAAGCTTTCTTT
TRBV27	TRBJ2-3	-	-	CASSFHARDRQEF	TGTGCCAGCAGTTTTCACGCCCGGGACCGCCAAGAATTT
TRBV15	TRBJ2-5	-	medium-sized	CATSSPARETQYF	TGTGCCACCAGCAGCCCGGCTCGAGAGACCCAGTACTTC
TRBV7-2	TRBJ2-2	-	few	CASSLRWAGELFF	TGTGCCAGCAGCTTAAGGTGGGCCGGGGAGCTGTTTTTT
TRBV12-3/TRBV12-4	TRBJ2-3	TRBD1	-	CASRMGQGGDTQYF	TGTGCCAGCAGAATGGGACAGGGGGGGGATACGCAGTATTTT
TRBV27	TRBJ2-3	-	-	CASSLIATDTQYF	TGTGCCAGCAGTTTAATAGCCACAGATACGCAGTATTTT
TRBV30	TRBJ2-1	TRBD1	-	CAWSPGTGSGEQFF	TGTGCCTGGAGTCCGGGGACAGGGTCAGGTGAGCAGTTCTTC
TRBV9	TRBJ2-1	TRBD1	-	CASSVGRGSYNEQFF	TGTGCCAGCAGCGTAGGCAGGGGGAGCTACAATGAGCAGTTCTTC
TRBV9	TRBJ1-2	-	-	CASSPPGGRVYGYTF	TGTGCCAGCAGCCCTCCCGGGGGGAGAGTCTATGGCTACACCTTC
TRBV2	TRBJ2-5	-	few	CASRGETQYF	TGTGCCAGCAGGGGGGAGACCCAGTACTTC
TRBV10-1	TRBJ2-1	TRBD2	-	CASSAGTSSRFEQFF	TGCGCCAGCAGTGCAGGGACTAGCTCGCGGTTTGAGCAGTTCTTC
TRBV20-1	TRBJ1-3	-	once	CSTRSGRAASGNTIYF	TGCAGTACTAGATCTGGGCGGGCGGCATCTGGAAACACCATATATTTT
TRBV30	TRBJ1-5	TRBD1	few	CAWSEGTGTYPQHF	TGTGCCTGGAGTGAGGGGACAGGGACATACCCCCAGCATTTT
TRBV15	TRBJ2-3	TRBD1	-	CATSRTGGNGDTQYF	TGTGCCACCAGCAGGACAGGGGGCAACGGAGATACGCAGTATTTT
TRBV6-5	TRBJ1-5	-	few	CASSYSPDRNQPQHF	TGTGCCAGCAGTTACTCTCCGGACAGAAATCAGCCCCAGCATTTT
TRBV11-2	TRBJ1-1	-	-	CASSLVQGNTEAFF	TGTGCCAGCAGCTTAGTTCAGGGGAACACTGAAGCTTTCTTT
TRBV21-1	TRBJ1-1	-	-	CASSLDRNTEAFF	TGTGCCAGCAGCTTGGACAGGAACACTGAAGCTTTCTTT
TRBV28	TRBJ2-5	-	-	CASTTGGTGSGETQYF	TGTGCCAGCACCACGGGGGGGACAGGGAGCGGAGAGACCCAGTACTTC